This T cell receptor (beta chain) was observed in a study of blood T cells in healthy people across ages. The CDR3 is 15 residues long. The ends lost 0 bases at V and 10 bases at J; junction bases unmatched: 11. CDR1 is DFQATT, CDR2 SNEGSKA, per germline (reference sequence). Through a sample-barcoded 5' primer and a J-beta primer mix, a second PCR was run for about 6 to 11 cycles. TCRdb fed the 5' RACE reads into MiXCR, producing one record per CDR3 protein. The sample includes around 670,000 distinct CDR3 sequences, about 30% of them seen just once. The clonotype was recovered from a woman over 75 in good health. The specimen sequenced was blood. The chain combines TRBV20-1 with TRBJ2-1; 8 bases align to TRBD1. The CDR3 sequence: CSARDRPLTGGEQFF. DNA for the CDR3: TGCAGTGCTAGAGATCGGCCTCTTACAGGGGGAGAGCAGTTCTTC.